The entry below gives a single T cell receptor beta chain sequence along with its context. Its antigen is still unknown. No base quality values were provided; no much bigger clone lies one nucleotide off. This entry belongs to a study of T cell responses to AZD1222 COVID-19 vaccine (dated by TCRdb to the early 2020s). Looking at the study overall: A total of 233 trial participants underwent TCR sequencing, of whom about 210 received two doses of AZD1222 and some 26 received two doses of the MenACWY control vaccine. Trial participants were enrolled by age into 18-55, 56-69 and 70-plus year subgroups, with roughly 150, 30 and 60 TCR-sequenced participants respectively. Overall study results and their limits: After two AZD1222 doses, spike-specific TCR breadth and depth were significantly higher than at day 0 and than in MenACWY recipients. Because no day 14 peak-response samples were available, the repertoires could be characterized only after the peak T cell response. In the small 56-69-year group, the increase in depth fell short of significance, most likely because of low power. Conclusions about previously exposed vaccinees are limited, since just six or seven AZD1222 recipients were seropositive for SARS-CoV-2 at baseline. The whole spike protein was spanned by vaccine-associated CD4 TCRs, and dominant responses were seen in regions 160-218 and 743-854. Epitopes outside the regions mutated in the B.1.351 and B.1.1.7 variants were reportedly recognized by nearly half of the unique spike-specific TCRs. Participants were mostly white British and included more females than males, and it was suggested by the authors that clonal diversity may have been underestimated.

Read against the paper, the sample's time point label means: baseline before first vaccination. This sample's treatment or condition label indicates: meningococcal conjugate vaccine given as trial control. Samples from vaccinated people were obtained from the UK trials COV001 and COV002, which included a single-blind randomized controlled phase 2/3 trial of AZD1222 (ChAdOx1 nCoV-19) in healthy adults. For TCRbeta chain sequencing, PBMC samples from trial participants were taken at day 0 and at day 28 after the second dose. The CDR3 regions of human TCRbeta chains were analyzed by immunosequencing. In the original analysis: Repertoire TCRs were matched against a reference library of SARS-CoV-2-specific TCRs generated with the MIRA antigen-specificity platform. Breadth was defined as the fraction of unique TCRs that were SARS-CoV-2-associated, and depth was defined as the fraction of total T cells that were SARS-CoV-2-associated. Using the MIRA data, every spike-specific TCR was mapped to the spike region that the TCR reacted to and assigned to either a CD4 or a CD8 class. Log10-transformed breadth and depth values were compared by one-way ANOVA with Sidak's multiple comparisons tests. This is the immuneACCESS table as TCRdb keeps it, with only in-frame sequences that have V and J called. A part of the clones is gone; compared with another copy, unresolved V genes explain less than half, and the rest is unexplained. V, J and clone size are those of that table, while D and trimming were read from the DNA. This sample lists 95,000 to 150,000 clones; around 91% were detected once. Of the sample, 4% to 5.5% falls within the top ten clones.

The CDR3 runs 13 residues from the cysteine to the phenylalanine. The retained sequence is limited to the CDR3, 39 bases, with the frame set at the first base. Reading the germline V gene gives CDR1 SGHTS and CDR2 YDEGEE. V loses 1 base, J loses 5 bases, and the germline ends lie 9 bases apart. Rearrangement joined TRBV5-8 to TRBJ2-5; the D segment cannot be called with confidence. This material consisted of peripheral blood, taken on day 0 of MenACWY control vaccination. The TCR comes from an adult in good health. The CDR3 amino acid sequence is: CASSLRLVETQYF. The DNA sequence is TGTGCCAGCAGCTTGAGGCTCGTGGAGACCCAGTACTTC.